This T cell receptor beta chain was obtained from a study of regulatory T cells in long-lasting Graves disease. iRepertoire HTBI primers and Arm-PCR of CDR3 regions built TCR beta libraries. TCRdb used MiXCR to reprocess the multiplex PCR reads, holding one entry per CDR3 protein. The table records over 450,000 distinct CDR3 sequences, approximately 12% of them present only once. CDR1 and CDR2 (germline): MNHNS, SASEGT. V lost 8 bases to trimming and J lost 2 bases, with 15 bases between them. This CDR3 contains 14 residues. The time point is: newly diagnosed GD, antithyroid drugs for less than 3 months. The TCR library was made from RNA that had been extracted from PBMCs in TRIzol. These same data were also listed under a study on T cells in Graves' hyperthyroidism and ophthalmopathy.

The chain has TRBV6-1 and TRBJ1-1; TRBD1 might be the D (6 bases). The input for sequencing was peripheral blood mononuclear cells (PBMCs), taken at new diagnosis, from a patient treated with antithyroid drugs. The source of this sequence is a woman aged 25 to 39 with Graves disease. The CDR3 DNA reads TGTGCCAGCGGTGTTCCGGGGACAAACACTGAAGCTTTCTTT. Its protein is CASGVPGTNTEAFF.